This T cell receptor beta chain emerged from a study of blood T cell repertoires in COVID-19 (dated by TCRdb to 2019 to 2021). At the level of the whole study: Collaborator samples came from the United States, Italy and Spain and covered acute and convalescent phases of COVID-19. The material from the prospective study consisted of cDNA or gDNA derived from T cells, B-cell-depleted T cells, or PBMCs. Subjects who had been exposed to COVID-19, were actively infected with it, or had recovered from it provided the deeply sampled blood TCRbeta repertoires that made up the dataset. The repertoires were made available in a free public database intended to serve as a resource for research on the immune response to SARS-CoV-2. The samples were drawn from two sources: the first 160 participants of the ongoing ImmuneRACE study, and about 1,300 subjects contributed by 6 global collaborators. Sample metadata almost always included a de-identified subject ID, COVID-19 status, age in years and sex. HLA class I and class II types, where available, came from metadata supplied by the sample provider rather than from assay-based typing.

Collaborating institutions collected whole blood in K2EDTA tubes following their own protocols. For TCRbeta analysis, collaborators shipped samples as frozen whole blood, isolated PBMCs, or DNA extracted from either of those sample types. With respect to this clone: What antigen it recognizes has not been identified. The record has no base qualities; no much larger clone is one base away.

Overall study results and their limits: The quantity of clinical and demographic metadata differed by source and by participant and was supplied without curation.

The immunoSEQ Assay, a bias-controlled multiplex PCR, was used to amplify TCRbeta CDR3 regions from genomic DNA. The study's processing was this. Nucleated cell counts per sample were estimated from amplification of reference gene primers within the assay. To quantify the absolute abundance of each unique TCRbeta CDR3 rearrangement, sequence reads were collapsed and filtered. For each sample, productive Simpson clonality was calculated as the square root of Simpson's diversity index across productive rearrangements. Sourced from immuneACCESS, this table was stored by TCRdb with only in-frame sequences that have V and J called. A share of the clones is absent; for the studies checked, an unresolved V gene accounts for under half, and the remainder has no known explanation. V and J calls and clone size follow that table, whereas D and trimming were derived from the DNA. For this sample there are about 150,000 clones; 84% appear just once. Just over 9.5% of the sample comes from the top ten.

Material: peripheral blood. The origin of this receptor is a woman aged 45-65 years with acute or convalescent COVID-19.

The sequenced DNA: TGCGCCAGCAGCCAAGAAGTTCTTCAGGGCGATGAGCAGTTCTTC. Its translation is CASSQEVLQGDEQFF. The chain couples TRBV4-3 to TRBJ2-1; tentative D gene TRBD1, with 5 bases matching. CDR1 and CDR2, per the germline V gene, are LGHNA and YSLEER. Cut back by 0 bases and 8 bases, the V and J ends lie 14 bases apart. The CDR3, cysteine through phenylalanine, is 15 amino acids long. Only the CDR3 region is kept as DNA, spanning 45 bases read in frame from base 1.